This T cell receptor (beta chain) was sequenced for a study of blood T cells in healthy people across ages. Worth noting for this clonotype: Its specificity is unknown.

The authors ran a second PCR of about 6 to 11 cycles using a sample-barcoded 5' primer and a J-beta primer mix. TCRdb processed the 5' RACE reads anew with MiXCR; each CDR3 protein has one entry. The sample has under 1,100,000 distinct CDR3 sequences, roughly a quarter seen once. Trimming left V 8 bases short and J 5 bases short, with 15 bases between. The germline V gene encodes CDR1 SEHNR and CDR2 FQNEAQ (reference sequence). The CDR3 sequence is 13 residues long. Whole-study findings and limits: Naive and antigen-experienced cells could not be conclusively compared, given unsorted PBMCs.

This same sample was also part of a study on T cells of mothers and their children.

The origin of this receptor is a girl between 2 and 10 years old in good health. The sample was blood. The chain is built from TRBV7-9 and TRBJ2-5; no firm D call. Here the CDR3 DNA reads TGTGCCAGCGGCGACTGGGATCGGGAGACCCAGTACTTC. Translated, it gives CASGDWDRETQYF.